Listed below are T cell receptor beta chains from one sample, sequenced in a study of blood T cell repertoires in COVID-19. Sequenced by immunoSEQ multiplex PCR; TCRdb stores in-frame clones only, minus some. The profile shows about 170,000 clones, around 80% of them singletons. The specimen was PBMCs or T cells enriched from blood (not recorded which). The receptors come from a woman aged 70 to 79 in a cohort exposed to, infected with or recovered from COVID-19 (not recorded which). The CDR3 runs from the conserved cysteine through the conserved F or W. The D gene is left open where the match is weak. Only part of the rows carry a size: once, few, many, or a class if the clone is expanded.

>TRBJ1-5|few|.|TRBV6-4
TGTGCCAGCGTCGCAGGGCTCGAGGGCAATCAGCCCCAGCATTTT
CASVAGLEGNQPQHF
>TRBJ1-4|few|.|TRBV11-3
TGTGCCAGCAGCTCCGGAGTGGGGGGTCCTAATGAAAAACTGTTTTTT
CASSSGVGGPNEKLFF
>TRBJ2-1|.|.|TRBV5-1
TGCGCCAGCCGGACTGAAAATGAGCAGTTCTTC
CASRTENEQFF
>TRBJ2-1|few|.|TRBV19
TGTGCCAGTAGTCCGCGGGATGCGCTGAACAATGAGCAGTTCTTC
CASSPRDALNNEQFF
>TRBJ2-7|once|TRBD2|TRBV7-9
TGTGCCAGCAGCCCGGGGGGGGTTCAGTACTTC
CASSPGGVQYF
>TRBJ2-1|.|.|TRBV18
TGTGCCAGCTCACCTAATAGCGGCTACAATGAGCAGTTCTTC
CASSPNSGYNEQFF
>TRBJ2-3|.|TRBD1|TRBV9
TGTGCCAGCAGCCCCCTGGGACAGAGCACAGATACGCAGTATTTT
CASSPLGQSTDTQYF
>TRBJ1-2|few|.|TRBV19
TGTGCCAGTAGTATGACAGTGAACTATGGCTACACCTTC
CASSMTVNYGYTF
>TRBJ2-5|.|TRBD2|TRBV11-1
TGTGCCAGCAGCTCCCGATTGGCGGGAGGCGGGGAGACCCAGTACTTC
CASSSRLAGGGETQYF
>TRBJ1-1|.|TRBD1|TRBV5-6
TGTGCCAGCGGTCGACAGGGGAGGTCTGAAGCTTTCTTT
CASGRQGRSEAFF
>TRBJ1-1|once|.|TRBV15
TGTGCCACCAGCAGAGATCCATTCGAGCTGGAAGCTTTCTTT
CATSRDPFELEAFF
>TRBJ1-2|few|.|TRBV19
TGTGCCAGTAGTATAGATGGAGGGGCGGATTACTTCGGCTACACCTTC
CASSIDGGADYFGYTF
>TRBJ2-1|.|TRBD2|TRBV7-2
TGTGCCAGCAGCTTAGAGGCGGGAGAAGATGAGCAGTTCTTC
CASSLEAGEDEQFF